Listed below are T cell receptor beta chains from one sample, sequenced in a study of CD8+ T cells in alopecia areata. Sequencing used immunoSEQ multiplex PCR; TCRdb keeps in-frame clones, though not all of them. The profile shows roughly 40,000 clones, 45% to 70% of them singletons. Input material: CD4+ Tregs sorted from blood. The receptors stem from a human donor with alopecia areata. Each CDR3 is given with its conserved first and last residue. A D gene is named only where the DNA matches it firmly. Clone size is not always given. Where it is, it says once, few, many or a class for expanded clones.

D gene: .; V gene: TRBV29-1; J gene: TRBJ2-2; clone size: .; CDR3 protein: CSVEGATQGAGELFF; CDR3 DNA: TGCAGCGTTGAAGGCGCAACCCAGGGCGCCGGGGAGCTGTTTTTT
D gene: .; V gene: TRBV30; J gene: TRBJ2-5; clone size: .; CDR3 protein: CAWSVKQAQETQYF; CDR3 DNA: TGTGCCTGGAGTGTAAAACAGGCTCAAGAGACCCAGTACTTC
D gene: .; V gene: TRBV5-1; J gene: TRBJ2-2; clone size: .; CDR3 protein: CASSLRPGQTGELFF; CDR3 DNA: TGCGCCAGCAGCTTGCGGCCAGGGCAAACCGGGGAGCTGTTTTTT
D gene: .; V gene: TRBV4-3; J gene: TRBJ1-1; clone size: .; CDR3 protein: CASSQDSFGPLGAEAFF; CDR3 DNA: TGCGCCAGCAGCCAAGATTCATTTGGGCCCCTCGGCGCTGAAGCTTTCTTT
D gene: TRBD1; V gene: TRBV7-2; J gene: TRBJ1-1; clone size: .; CDR3 protein: CASSSDRDTEAFF; CDR3 DNA: TGTGCCAGCAGCTCCGACAGGGACACTGAAGCTTTCTTT
D gene: .; V gene: TRBV4-3; J gene: TRBJ1-1; clone size: .; CDR3 protein: CASSQDALDGLNTEAFF; CDR3 DNA: TGCGCCAGCAGCCAAGACGCCCTGGACGGCCTAAACACTGAAGCTTTCTTT
D gene: TRBD2; V gene: TRBV7-9; J gene: TRBJ2-1; clone size: .; CDR3 protein: CASSSERLLAGKNEQFF; CDR3 DNA: TGTGCCAGCAGCTCCGAGAGGTTGCTAGCGGGAAAAAATGAGCAGTTCTTC
D gene: .; V gene: TRBV6-6; J gene: TRBJ1-1; clone size: .; CDR3 protein: CASSYSRGWGTEAFF; CDR3 DNA: TGTGCCAGCAGTTACTCGAGGGGCTGGGGCACTGAAGCTTTCTTT
D gene: .; V gene: TRBV7-2; J gene: TRBJ1-2; clone size: .; CDR3 protein: CASSLGRGPTEYTF; CDR3 DNA: TGTGCCAGCAGCTTAGGCCGCGGTCCCACTGAGTACACCTTC
D gene: TRBD1; V gene: TRBV7-2; J gene: TRBJ2-7; clone size: .; CDR3 protein: CASSLPRTGKSYEQYF; CDR3 DNA: TGTGCCAGCAGCTTACCCCGGACAGGGAAGAGCTACGAGCAGTACTTC
D gene: .; V gene: TRBV5-1; J gene: TRBJ2-3; clone size: .; CDR3 protein: CASSWGAAQYF; CDR3 DNA: TGCGCCAGCAGCTGGGGGGCTGCGCAGTATTTT
D gene: TRBD2; V gene: TRBV7-9; J gene: TRBJ2-2; clone size: .; CDR3 protein: CASSFGTSGRTNTGELFF; CDR3 DNA: TGTGCCAGCAGCTTCGGGACTAGCGGGAGGACGAACACCGGGGAGCTGTTTTTT
D gene: TRBD1; V gene: TRBV6-6; J gene: TRBJ1-4; clone size: few; CDR3 protein: CASMPGTGYEKLFF; CDR3 DNA: TGTGCCAGCATGCCGGGGACAGGGTACGAAAAACTGTTTTTT
D gene: .; V gene: TRBV6-9; J gene: TRBJ2-7; clone size: .; CDR3 protein: CASSRVPYEQYF; CDR3 DNA: TGTGCCAGCAGCAGAGTACCCTACGAGCAGTACTTC
D gene: .; V gene: TRBV7-2; J gene: TRBJ1-2; clone size: .; CDR3 protein: CASSLGGPAYGYTF; CDR3 DNA: TGTGCCAGCAGCTTGGGGGGCCCCGCCTATGGCTACACCTTC
D gene: TRBD1; V gene: TRBV4-1; J gene: TRBJ1-6; clone size: .; CDR3 protein: CASSPTGTAGGSPLHF; CDR3 DNA: TGCGCCAGCAGCCCAACCGGGACAGCGGGAGGCTCACCCCTCCACTTT
D gene: .; V gene: TRBV4-1; J gene: TRBJ1-5; clone size: .; CDR3 protein: CASSQDVTGFNQPQHF; CDR3 DNA: TGCGCCAGCAGCCAAGATGTTACGGGGTTCAATCAGCCCCAGCATTTT
D gene: .; V gene: TRBV6-5; J gene: TRBJ1-1; clone size: .; CDR3 protein: CASSYSRGTEAFF; CDR3 DNA: TGTGCCAGCAGTTACTCCCGAGGGACTGAAGCTTTCTTT
D gene: TRBD2; V gene: TRBV5-1; J gene: TRBJ2-5; clone size: once; CDR3 protein: CASSFVAGAEETQYF; CDR3 DNA: TGCGCCAGCAGCTTCGTAGCGGGGGCAGAAGAGACCCAGTACTTC
D gene: TRBD1; V gene: TRBV7-2; J gene: TRBJ2-7; clone size: .; CDR3 protein: CASSLQGQGAREQYF; CDR3 DNA: TGTGCCAGCAGCTTACAGGGACAGGGGGCGCGGGAGCAGTACTTC
D gene: TRBD2; V gene: TRBV7-2; J gene: TRBJ2-7; clone size: .; CDR3 protein: CASRRGLAGVSYEQYF; CDR3 DNA: TGTGCCAGCAGACGTGGACTAGCGGGGGTCTCCTACGAGCAGTACTTC
D gene: .; V gene: TRBV6-6; J gene: TRBJ2-2; clone size: .; CDR3 protein: CASSNTGELFF; CDR3 DNA: TGTGCCAGCAGCAACACCGGGGAGCTGTTTTTT
D gene: .; V gene: TRBV2; J gene: TRBJ2-3; clone size: .; CDR3 protein: CASMGTSTDTQYF; CDR3 DNA: TGTGCCAGCATGGGGACTAGCACAGATACGCAGTATTTT
D gene: TRBD2; V gene: TRBV11-1; J gene: TRBJ2-7; clone size: once; CDR3 protein: CASSLSSGSKYEQYF; CDR3 DNA: TGTGCCAGCAGCTTATCTAGCGGGAGTAAGTACGAGCAGTACTTC
D gene: .; V gene: TRBV7-9; J gene: TRBJ2-1; clone size: .; CDR3 protein: CASSFVSGRSYEQFF; CDR3 DNA: TGTGCCAGCAGCTTTGTGTCTGGCCGATCGTATGAGCAGTTCTTC
D gene: .; V gene: TRBV29-1; J gene: TRBJ1-1; clone size: .; CDR3 protein: CSVERQIYTEAFF; CDR3 DNA: TGCAGCGTTGAAAGGCAGATATACACTGAAGCTTTCTTT
D gene: .; V gene: TRBV7-9; J gene: TRBJ2-3; clone size: .; CDR3 protein: CASSRLKGLWTDTQYF; CDR3 DNA: TGTGCCAGCAGCCGTTTGAAGGGACTCTGGACAGATACGCAGTATTTT
D gene: .; V gene: TRBV20-1; J gene: TRBJ2-7; clone size: .; CDR3 protein: CSASFASEQYF; CDR3 DNA: TGCAGTGCTAGTTTCGCGAGCGAGCAGTACTTC
D gene: TRBD2; V gene: TRBV27; J gene: TRBJ2-6; clone size: .; CDR3 protein: CASSFRWGRAWGANVLTF; CDR3 DNA: TGTGCCAGCAGTTTTCGCTGGGGGAGGGCGTGGGGGGCCAACGTCCTGACTTTC
D gene: .; V gene: TRBV7-2; J gene: TRBJ1-2; clone size: .; CDR3 protein: CASISDRANYGYTF; CDR3 DNA: TGTGCCAGCATCTCGGACCGAGCTAACTATGGCTACACCTTC
D gene: .; V gene: TRBV19; J gene: TRBJ1-1; clone size: .; CDR3 protein: CASSLGWGGTEAFF; CDR3 DNA: TGTGCCAGTAGCCTAGGGTGGGGCGGCACTGAAGCTTTCTTT
D gene: .; V gene: TRBV5-5; J gene: TRBJ2-2; clone size: .; CDR3 protein: CASSLKAVANGELFF; CDR3 DNA: TGTGCCAGCAGCTTGAAGGCAGTGGCCAACGGGGAGCTGTTTTTT
D gene: .; V gene: TRBV7-9; J gene: TRBJ1-6; clone size: .; CDR3 protein: CASSLGGLENSPLHF; CDR3 DNA: TGTGCCAGCAGCTTAGGCGGCTTGGAAAATTCACCCCTCCACTTT
D gene: .; V gene: TRBV19; J gene: TRBJ2-5; clone size: few; CDR3 protein: CASSPRTDGETQYF; CDR3 DNA: TGTGCCAGTAGTCCCAGGACTGACGGAGAGACCCAGTACTTC
D gene: .; V gene: TRBV10-3; J gene: TRBJ2-3; clone size: .; CDR3 protein: CAIRIQANTDTQYF; CDR3 DNA: TGTGCCATCAGGATACAGGCAAACACAGATACGCAGTATTTT
D gene: .; V gene: TRBV7-3; J gene: TRBJ1-1; clone size: .; CDR3 protein: CASSLTPGQTEAFF; CDR3 DNA: TGTGCCAGCAGCTTAACGCCCGGACAGACTGAAGCTTTCTTT
D gene: .; V gene: TRBV28; J gene: TRBJ2-7; clone size: .; CDR3 protein: CASSPPSTARYEQYF; CDR3 DNA: TGTGCCAGCAGCCCCCCGTCCACAGCCCGCTACGAGCAGTACTTC
D gene: .; V gene: TRBV5-1; J gene: TRBJ1-1; clone size: .; CDR3 protein: CASSLRWDVTEAFF; CDR3 DNA: TGCGCCAGCAGCTTGAGGTGGGATGTCACTGAAGCTTTCTTT
D gene: .; V gene: TRBV27; J gene: TRBJ2-7; clone size: .; CDR3 protein: CASSSAGRPEQYF; CDR3 DNA: TGTGCCAGCAGTTCCGCGGGGAGGCCCGAGCAGTACTTC
D gene: .; V gene: TRBV7-8; J gene: TRBJ1-5; clone size: .; CDR3 protein: CASSLARVQVYQPQHF; CDR3 DNA: TGTGCCAGCAGCTTAGCGAGGGTACAGGTGTATCAGCCCCAGCATTTT
D gene: .; V gene: TRBV2; J gene: TRBJ1-2; clone size: once; CDR3 protein: CASKGQGYGYTF; CDR3 DNA: TGTGCCAGCAAAGGCCAGGGCTATGGCTACACCTTC
D gene: .; V gene: TRBV5-4; J gene: TRBJ2-5; clone size: few; CDR3 protein: CATKGGLRQETQYF; CDR3 DNA: TGTGCCACCAAGGGGGGCCTTCGACAAGAGACCCAGTACTTC
D gene: .; V gene: TRBV29-1; J gene: TRBJ2-2; clone size: .; CDR3 protein: CSVVYASSNTGELFF; CDR3 DNA: TGCAGCGTTGTTTACGCGAGTTCGAACACCGGGGAGCTGTTTTTT
D gene: .; V gene: TRBV23-1; J gene: TRBJ2-3; clone size: .; CDR3 protein: CASRGPDTQYF; CDR3 DNA: TGCGCCAGCAGGGGCCCAGATACGCAGTATTTT
D gene: TRBD1; V gene: TRBV11-2; J gene: TRBJ2-5; clone size: .; CDR3 protein: CASRDREETQYF; CDR3 DNA: TGTGCCAGCAGGGACAGGGAAGAGACCCAGTACTTC
D gene: .; V gene: TRBV15; J gene: TRBJ1-6; clone size: .; CDR3 protein: CATRAGSSYNSPLHF; CDR3 DNA: TGTGCCACCAGAGCAGGGAGCTCCTATAATTCACCCCTCCACTTT
D gene: .; V gene: TRBV13; J gene: TRBJ2-3; clone size: .; CDR3 protein: CASSLNGITQYF; CDR3 DNA: TGTGCCAGCAGCTTAAACGGGATTACGCAGTATTTT
D gene: TRBD1; V gene: TRBV19; J gene: TRBJ2-2; clone size: .; CDR3 protein: CASTQGDRNTGELFF; CDR3 DNA: TGTGCCAGTACCCAGGGGGACAGGAACACCGGGGAGCTGTTTTTT
D gene: TRBD1; V gene: TRBV2; J gene: TRBJ1-2; clone size: .; CDR3 protein: CASSDRQGDGYTF; CDR3 DNA: TGTGCCAGCAGTGACAGACAGGGGGATGGCTACACCTTC
D gene: TRBD1; V gene: TRBV14; J gene: TRBJ2-1; clone size: few; CDR3 protein: CASSHLGQGASNEQFF; CDR3 DNA: TGTGCCAGCAGCCACCTCGGACAGGGGGCAAGCAATGAGCAGTTCTTC
D gene: TRBD1; V gene: TRBV7-9; J gene: TRBJ1-2; clone size: .; CDR3 protein: CASSFAGTGVANYGYTF; CDR3 DNA: TGTGCCAGCAGCTTCGCCGGGACAGGGGTTGCGAACTATGGCTACACCTTC
D gene: .; V gene: TRBV5-1; J gene: TRBJ2-7; clone size: .; CDR3 protein: CASSFEVPYEQYF; CDR3 DNA: TGCGCCAGCAGCTTTGAGGTTCCCTACGAGCAGTACTTC
D gene: .; V gene: TRBV27; J gene: TRBJ2-7; clone size: .; CDR3 protein: CASSLAIGGGNDEQYF; CDR3 DNA: TGTGCCAGCAGTTTAGCAATCGGCGGGGGCAACGACGAGCAGTACTTC
D gene: TRBD2; V gene: TRBV12-5; J gene: TRBJ2-2; clone size: .; CDR3 protein: CASGLVAGTGHERSTGELFF; CDR3 DNA: TGTGCTAGTGGTTTGGTAGCGGGGACCGGTCACGAGAGATCCACCGGGGAGCTGTTTTTT
D gene: .; V gene: TRBV19; J gene: TRBJ2-3; clone size: .; CDR3 protein: CASSIVGNSAQYF; CDR3 DNA: TGTGCCAGTAGTATAGTGGGGAACTCGGCGCAGTATTTT
D gene: .; V gene: TRBV7-2; J gene: TRBJ1-2; clone size: few; CDR3 protein: CASSSGLTLIPGYTF; CDR3 DNA: TGTGCCAGCAGCTCGGGACTGACTCTTATCCCTGGCTACACCTTC
D gene: .; V gene: TRBV27; J gene: TRBJ1-2; clone size: few; CDR3 protein: CASSLDGTGYGYTF; CDR3 DNA: TGTGCCAGCAGTTTAGACGGGACTGGCTATGGCTACACCTTC
D gene: .; V gene: TRBV7-2; J gene: TRBJ2-5; clone size: .; CDR3 protein: CASSPRGTFQETQYF; CDR3 DNA: TGTGCCAGCAGCCCGCGAGGGACTTTCCAAGAGACCCAGTACTTC